Below, one TCR beta chain is given with its context. V was shortened by 0 bases and J by 3 bases, with 11 bases between the two germline ends. The CDR3 spans 15 residues. Germline CDR1 and CDR2: MNHEY and SVGAGI. The data were obtained in a study of blood T cell repertoires in COVID-19. Study context: Italy, Spain and the United States were the sources of the convalescent and acute COVID-19 samples.

Method: immunoSEQ multiplex PCR; TCRdb's copy keeps in-frame clones and lacks some. The profile shows about 440,000 clones, around 88% of them singletons. The sample was peripheral blood. The TCR originated in a woman younger than 45 with acute or convalescent COVID-19. The gene calls are TRBV6-5 and TRBJ1-1; D remains ambiguous. This CDR3 reads CASSYSTHVDTEAFF. Here the CDR3 DNA reads TGTGCCAGCAGTTACTCGACACATGTGGACACTGAAGCTTTCTTT.